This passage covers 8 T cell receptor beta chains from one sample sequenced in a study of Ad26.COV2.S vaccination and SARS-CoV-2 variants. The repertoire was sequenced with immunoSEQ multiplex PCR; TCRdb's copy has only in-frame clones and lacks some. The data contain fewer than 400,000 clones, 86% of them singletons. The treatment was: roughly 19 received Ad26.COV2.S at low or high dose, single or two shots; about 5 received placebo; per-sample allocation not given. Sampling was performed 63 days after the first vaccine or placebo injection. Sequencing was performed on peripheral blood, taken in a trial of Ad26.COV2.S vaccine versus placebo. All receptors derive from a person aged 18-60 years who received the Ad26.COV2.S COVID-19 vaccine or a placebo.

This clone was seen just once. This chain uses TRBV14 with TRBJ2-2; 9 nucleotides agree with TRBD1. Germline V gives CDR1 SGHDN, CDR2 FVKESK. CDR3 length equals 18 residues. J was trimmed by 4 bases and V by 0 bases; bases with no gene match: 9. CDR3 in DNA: TGTGCCAGCAGCCAAGACCCCCCGGGGACAGGGATCACCGGGGAGCTGTTTTTT. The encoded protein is CASSQDPPGTGITGELFF.

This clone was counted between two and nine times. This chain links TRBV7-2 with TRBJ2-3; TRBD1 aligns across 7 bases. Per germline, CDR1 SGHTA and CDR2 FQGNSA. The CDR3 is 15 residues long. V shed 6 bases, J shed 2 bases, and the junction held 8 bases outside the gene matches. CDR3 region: CASSMRGLSTDTQYF. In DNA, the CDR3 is TGTGCCAGCAGTATGAGGGGGCTATCCACAGATACGCAGTATTTT.

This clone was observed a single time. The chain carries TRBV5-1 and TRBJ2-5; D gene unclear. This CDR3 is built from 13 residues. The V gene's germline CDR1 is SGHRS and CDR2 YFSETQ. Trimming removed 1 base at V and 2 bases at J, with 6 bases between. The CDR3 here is CASSLRVQETQYF. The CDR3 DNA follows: TGCGCCAGCAGCTTGAGGGTGCAAGAGACCCAGTACTTC. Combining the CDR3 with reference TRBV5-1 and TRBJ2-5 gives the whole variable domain KAGVTQTPRYLIKTRGQQVTLSCSPISGHRSVSWYQQTPGQGLQFLFEYFSETQRNKGNFPGRFSGRQFSNSRSEMNVSTLELGDSALYLCASSLRVQETQYFGPGTRLLVL.

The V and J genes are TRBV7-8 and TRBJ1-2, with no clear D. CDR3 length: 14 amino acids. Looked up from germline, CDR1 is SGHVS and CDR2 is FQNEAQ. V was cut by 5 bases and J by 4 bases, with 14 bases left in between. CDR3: CASSPQVLLYGYTF. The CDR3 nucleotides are TGTGCCAGCAGCCCTCAGGTCCTCCTCTATGGCTACACCTTC.

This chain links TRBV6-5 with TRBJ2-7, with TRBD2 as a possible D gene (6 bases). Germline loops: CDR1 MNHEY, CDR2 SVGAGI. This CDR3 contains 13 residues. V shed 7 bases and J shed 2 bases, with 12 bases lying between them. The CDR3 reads CASKAGSPYEQYF. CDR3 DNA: TGTGCCAGCAAGGCGGGGTCCCCCTACGAGCAGTACTTC.

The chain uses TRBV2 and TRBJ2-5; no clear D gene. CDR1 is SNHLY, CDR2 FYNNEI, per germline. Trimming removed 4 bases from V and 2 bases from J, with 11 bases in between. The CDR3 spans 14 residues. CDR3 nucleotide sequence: TGTGCCAGCAGTGTTAGGCGGTGGCAAGAGACCCAGTACTTC. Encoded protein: CASSVRRWQETQYF.

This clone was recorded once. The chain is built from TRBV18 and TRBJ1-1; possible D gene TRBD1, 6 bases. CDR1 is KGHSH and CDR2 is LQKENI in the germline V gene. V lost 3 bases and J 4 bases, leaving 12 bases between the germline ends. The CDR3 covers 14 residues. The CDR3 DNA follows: TGTGCCAGCTCACCCTCGATACAGGGCACTGAAGCTTTCTTT. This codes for CASSPSIQGTEAFF. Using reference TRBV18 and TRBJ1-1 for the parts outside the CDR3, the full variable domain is NAGVMQNPRHLVRRRGQEARLRCSPMKGHSHVYWYRQLPEEGLKFMVYLQKENIIDESGMPKERFSAEFPKEGPSILRIQQVVRGDSAAYFCASSPSIQGTEAFFGQGTRLTVV.

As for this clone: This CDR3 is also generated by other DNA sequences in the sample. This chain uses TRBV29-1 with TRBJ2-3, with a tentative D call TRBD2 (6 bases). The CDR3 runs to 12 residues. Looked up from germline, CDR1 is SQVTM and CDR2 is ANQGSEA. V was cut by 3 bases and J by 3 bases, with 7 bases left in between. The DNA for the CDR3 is TGCAGCGTTGATGGGGGGACAGATACGCAGTATTTT. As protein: CSVDGGTDTQYF.